The 18 T cell receptor beta chains presented below share a single source sample, sequenced in a study of blood T cell repertoires in COVID-19. TCRdb's copy holds only in-frame clones and misses some; the assay was immunoSEQ multiplex PCR. The sample yields 250,000 to 350,000 clones, roughly 86% seen once. Input material: PBMCs or T cells enriched from blood (not recorded which). These receptors were taken from a young woman who had recovered from COVID-19.

This chain uses TRBV9 with TRBJ2-2; 9 nucleotides agree with TRBD2. Germline-derived CDR1 and CDR2 are SGDLS and YYNGEE. Trimming removed 0 bases from V and 3 bases from J; junction bases left unmatched: 3. The CDR3 extends over 16 amino acids. This chain's CDR3 is CASSVAGGGDTGELFF. Written as DNA, the CDR3 is TGTGCCAGCAGCGTAGCAGGCGGGGGGGACACCGGGGAGCTGTTTTTT.

This chain connects TRBV2 to TRBJ2-3; TRBD1 matches at 7 bases. After removal of 2 bases from V and 7 bases from J, the junction contained 18 bases not matched to a gene. The CDR3 runs to 18 residues. Germline V lookup: CDR1 SNHLY, CDR2 FYNNEI. The CDR3 spells CASSERWTGDRTQNTQYF. CDR3 bases: TGTGCCAGCAGTGAAAGGTGGACAGGTGACCGGACACAAAATACGCAGTATTTT.

The gene calls are TRBV12-3 or TRBV12-4 and TRBJ1-1; D is undetermined. V lost 6 bases and J 3 bases, leaving 5 bases between the germline ends. The CDR3 has 11 residues. CDR3 protein: CASRLDTEAFF. The CDR3 nucleotides read TGTGCCAGCAGACTAGACACTGAAGCTTTCTTT.

The chain uses TRBV9 and TRBJ2-7; 11 bases align to TRBD1. The ends lost 4 bases at V and 6 bases at J; junction bases unmatched: 9. Germline CDR1 is SGDLS and CDR2 is YYNGEE. The CDR3 is 15 amino acids. CDR3 in amino acids: CASSHPGTGGGEQYF. For the CDR3, the DNA is TGTGCCAGCAGCCATCCCGGGACAGGGGGTGGCGAGCAGTACTTC.

This rearrangement joins TRBV24-1 to TRBJ1-1; no firm D call. Germline V gives CDR1 KGHDR, CDR2 SFDVKD. V was clipped by 7 bases and J by 3 bases, with 8 bases between them. This CDR3 is 12 amino acids long. The CDR3 reads CATRSGDTEAFF. DNA of the CDR3: TGTGCCACCAGGAGCGGAGACACTGAAGCTTTCTTT.

The rearrangement joins TRBV21-1 to TRBJ1-6; the D call TRBD1 from the table was never checked on the DNA. TRBV21-1 is marked as a pseudogene. There are 16 residues in the CDR3. This CDR3 reads CASSKLPSSYNSPLHF. CDR3 DNA sequence: TGTGCCAGCAGCAAACTCCCCAGCTCCTATAATTCACCCCTCCACTTT.

V gene TRBV5-1 combines with J gene TRBJ1-4, with 9 bases lining up with TRBD1. V lost 4 bases and J lost 7; bases outside the gene matches: 8. CDR1 and CDR2 from the germline V gene are SGHRS and YFSETQ. CDR3 length: 15 amino acids. The CDR3 coding sequence is TGCGCCAGCAGCCCCACAGGGGGCATAGGTGAAAAACTGTTTTTT. The encoded protein is CASSPTGGIGEKLFF.

The chain employs TRBV28 and TRBJ2-3; 11 nucleotides line up with TRBD2. CDR1 is MDHEN, CDR2 SYDVKM, per germline. The V segment lost 4 bases and the J segment 1 base; nucleotides outside the gene matches: 7. This CDR3 region has 17 residues. The CDR3 region is CASSSLAGASRTDTQYF. CDR3 DNA sequence: TGTGCCAGCAGTTCACTAGCGGGAGCGTCTCGCACAGATACGCAGTATTTT.

This clone appeared a few times. The chain combines TRBV5-1 with TRBJ2-1; perhaps TRBD1 as D (6 bases). The CDR3 loop spans 15 amino acids. Germline V gives CDR1 SGHRS, CDR2 YFSETQ. Deletions cut 3 bases from V and 5 bases from J, with 15 bases between. In DNA, the CDR3 is TGCGCCAGCAGCTCGGACAGATTTCTAGACAATGAGCAGTTCTTC. It specifies CASSSDRFLDNEQFF.

A few counts support this clone. This chain uses TRBV7-2 with TRBJ1-5; no reliable D call. Trimming removed 3 bases from V and 0 bases from J, with 9 bases in between. CDR3 size: 15 residues. The V gene's germline CDR1 is SGHTA and CDR2 FQGNSA. As DNA, the CDR3 is TGTGCCAGCAGCTTCTTAGTCGATAGCAATCAGCCCCAGCATTTT. This codes for CASSFLVDSNQPQHF.

The chain carries TRBV6-2 or TRBV6-3 and TRBJ2-1, with D possibly being TRBD1 (5 bases). There are 14 residues in the CDR3. Germline loops: CDR1 MNHEY, CDR2 SVGEGT. Trimming cost V 2 bases and J 6 bases, with 11 bases left between them. This CDR3 reads CASSYTFTGNEQFF. The CDR3 region has the DNA TGTGCCAGCAGTTACACGTTTACAGGCAATGAGCAGTTCTTC.

The rearrangement links TRBV7-2 to TRBJ1-2, with 9 bases identical to TRBD1. The CDR3 contains 15 residues. CDR1 is SGHTA and CDR2 is FQGNSA in the germline V gene. With V trimmed by 5 bases and J by 3 bases, 7 bases remained unmatched. Written as DNA, the CDR3 is TGTGCCAGCAGCCAACAGGGGGCTCGGGACTATGGCTACACCTTC. It codes for CASSQQGARDYGYTF.

This sequence joins TRBV5-1 and TRBJ1-1; tentatively, D is TRBD1 (5 bases). Germline assignment: CDR1 SGHRS and CDR2 YFSETQ. V gave up 4 bases and J gave up 2 bases, with 12 bases separating them. This CDR3 contains 14 residues. The CDR3 DNA follows: TGCGCCAGCAGCAACCCAGGGTTAAACACTGAAGCTTTCTTT. It yields the protein CASSNPGLNTEAFF. Filled out from reference TRBV5-1 and TRBJ1-1, the complete variable domain reads KAGVTQTPRYLIKTRGQQVTLSCSPISGHRSVSWYQQTPGQGLQFLFEYFSETQRNKGNFPGRFSGRQFSNSRSEMNVSTLELGDSALYLCASSNPGLNTEAFFGQGTRLTVV.

This chain joins TRBV10-3 and TRBJ1-3, with D tentatively TRBD1 (5 bases). CDR3 length: 17 residues. V was cut by 3 bases and J by 4 bases, with 19 bases left in between. Germline CDR1 is ENHRY and CDR2 is SYGVKD. This chain's CDR3 is CAISEQGAAISGNTIYF. The CDR3 DNA is TGTGCCATCAGTGAACAAGGGGCGGCCATCTCCGGAAACACCATATATTTT.

The chain employs TRBV28 and TRBJ1-4; no clear D gene. Germline lookup yields CDR1 MDHEN and CDR2 SYDVKM. V shed 7 bases and J shed 8 bases, with 14 bases lying between them. The CDR3 has 13 amino acids. This CDR3 is CASTSPPFEKLFF. For the CDR3, the DNA is TGTGCCAGCACTTCCCCCCCCTTCGAAAAACTGTTTTTT.

To note about this clone: The final CDR3 position lacks the conserved phenylalanine or tryptophan, pointing to a likely read error. Because the CDR3's place on the DNA is in doubt, the DNA is left out and the CDR3 is given as listed by TCRdb. The chain couples TRBV28 to TRBJ1-2; the listed D gene, TRBD1, was not tested against the DNA. Per germline, CDR1 MDHEN and CDR2 SYDVKM. Inclusive of both ends, the CDR3 amounts to 13 amino acids. CDR3: CASSLLMGQLHLI.

Worth noting for this clone: The same CDR3 also results from other DNA sequences found in this sample. The genes are TRBV3-1 (or the pseudogene TRBV3-2) and TRBJ1-1; D is ambiguous. The V and J ends lost 1 base and 7 bases respectively, with 4 bases between them. The germline V gene has CDR1 LGHDT and CDR2 YNNKEL (reference sequence). The CDR3 has 11 amino acids. The CDR3 coding sequence is TGTGCCAGCAGCCAAGCAGGTGAAGCTTTCTTT. It is translated as CASSQAGEAFF.

The chain combines TRBV5-1 with TRBJ1-6, with D unresolved. This CDR3 has 15 residues. Trimming took 6 bases from V and 0 from J, leaving 10 bases between them. In germline, CDR1 is SGHRS, CDR2 YFSETQ. CDR3: CASKETNSYNSPLHF. The CDR3 nucleotides read TGCGCCAGCAAGGAGACCAACTCCTATAATTCACCCCTCCACTTT.